This TCR beta chain was identified during a study of CD8 T cells in ankylosing spondylitis. The study's findings and limits: Within matched ankylosing spondylitis synovial fluid, disease-linked clones were reportedly significantly enriched. Fewer than 10 highly homologous variants formed a TCR beta motif that appeared characteristic of ankylosing spondylitis blood.

For TCR beta, libraries came from quantitative 5'-RACE with molecular barcodes. TCRdb reprocessed the 5' RACE reads with MiXCR, giving one entry per CDR3 protein. The data show about 800,000 distinct CDR3 sequences, approximately 10% seen once. This clonotype has a count of ten or more. Its specificity is unknown. Sequencing used blood, either unsorted or a sorted T cell fraction (not recorded which). This TCR was recovered from a male donor with ankylosing spondylitis.

The CDR3 loop is CASSPRGGPRTDTQYF. The CDR3 bases are TGTGCCAGCAGCCCCCGAGGTGGTCCTAGGACAGATACGCAGTATTTT. This sequence joins TRBV5-5 and TRBJ2-3, with D unresolved. In germline, CDR1 is SGHKS, CDR2 YYEKEE (reference sequence). The CDR3 sequence is 16 residues long. The germline V and J ends were trimmed by 4 bases and 3 bases, with 18 bases remaining between them.